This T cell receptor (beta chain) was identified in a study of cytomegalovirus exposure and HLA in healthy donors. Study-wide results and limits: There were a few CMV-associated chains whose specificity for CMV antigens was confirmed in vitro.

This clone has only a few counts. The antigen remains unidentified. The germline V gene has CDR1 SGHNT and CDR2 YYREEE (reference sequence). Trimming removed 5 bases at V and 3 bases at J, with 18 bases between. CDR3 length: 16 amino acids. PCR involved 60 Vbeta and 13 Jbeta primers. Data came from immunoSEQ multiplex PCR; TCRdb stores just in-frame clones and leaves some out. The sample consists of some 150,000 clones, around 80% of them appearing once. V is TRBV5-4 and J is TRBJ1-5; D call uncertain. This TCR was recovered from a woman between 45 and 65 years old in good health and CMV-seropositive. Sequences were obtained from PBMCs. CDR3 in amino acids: CASSPGSPGANQPQHF. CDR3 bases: TGTGCCAGCAGTCCCGGGAGTCCAGGCGCCAATCAGCCCCAGCATTTT. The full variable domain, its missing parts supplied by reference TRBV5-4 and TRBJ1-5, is ETGVTQSPTHLIKTRGQQVTLRCSSQSGHNTVSWYQQALGQGPQFIFQYYREEENGRGNFPPRFSGLQFPNYSSELNVNALELDDSALYLCASSPGSPGANQPQHFGDGTRLSIL.